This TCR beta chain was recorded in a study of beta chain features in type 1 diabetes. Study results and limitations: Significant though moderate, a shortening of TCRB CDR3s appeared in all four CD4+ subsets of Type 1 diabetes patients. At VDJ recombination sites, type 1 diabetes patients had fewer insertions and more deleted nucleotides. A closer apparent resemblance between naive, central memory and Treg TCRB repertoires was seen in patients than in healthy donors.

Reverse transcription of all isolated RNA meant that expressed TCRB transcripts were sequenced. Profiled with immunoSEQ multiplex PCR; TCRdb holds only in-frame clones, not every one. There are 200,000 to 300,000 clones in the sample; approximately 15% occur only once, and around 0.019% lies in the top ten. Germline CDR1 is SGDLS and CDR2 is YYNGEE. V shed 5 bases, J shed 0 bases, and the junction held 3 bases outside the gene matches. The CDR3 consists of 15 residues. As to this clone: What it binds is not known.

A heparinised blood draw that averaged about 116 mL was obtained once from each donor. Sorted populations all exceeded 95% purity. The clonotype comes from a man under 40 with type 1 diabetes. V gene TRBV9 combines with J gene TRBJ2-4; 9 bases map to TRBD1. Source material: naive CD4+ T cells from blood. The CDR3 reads CASRTGGKAKNIQYF. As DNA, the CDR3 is TGTGCCAGCAGGACAGGGGGTAAAGCCAAAAACATTCAGTACTTC.